What follows is one T cell receptor beta chain and its context. Its specificity is not known. The sample originates from a study of OX40 agonist ivuxolimab in advanced cancers. V shed 8 bases, J shed 0 bases, and the junction held 3 bases outside the gene matches. Germline V gene sequence: CDR1 KGHSH, CDR2 LQKENI. The CDR3 covers 13 residues. The assay was immunoSEQ multiplex PCR, and TCRdb's table has in-frame clones only and misses some. The table lists around 62,000 clones, around nine tenths of them singletons, with approximately 0.25% in the top ten. Broader study findings: CD8+ T cells (on average) carried more expanded clones than CD4+ T cells.

The receptor's source is an adult with an advanced solid tumor such as melanoma, head and neck, liver or kidney cancer. Material: CD4+ or CD8+ T cells sorted from blood, obtained in a trial of the OX40 agonist ivuxolimab. The V call is TRBV18, the J call TRBJ1-2; 7 bases agree with TRBD1. CDR3 sequence (DNA): TGTGCCAGCCAGACAGGGCCTAACTATGGCTACACCTTC. Translated, it gives CASQTGPNYGYTF.